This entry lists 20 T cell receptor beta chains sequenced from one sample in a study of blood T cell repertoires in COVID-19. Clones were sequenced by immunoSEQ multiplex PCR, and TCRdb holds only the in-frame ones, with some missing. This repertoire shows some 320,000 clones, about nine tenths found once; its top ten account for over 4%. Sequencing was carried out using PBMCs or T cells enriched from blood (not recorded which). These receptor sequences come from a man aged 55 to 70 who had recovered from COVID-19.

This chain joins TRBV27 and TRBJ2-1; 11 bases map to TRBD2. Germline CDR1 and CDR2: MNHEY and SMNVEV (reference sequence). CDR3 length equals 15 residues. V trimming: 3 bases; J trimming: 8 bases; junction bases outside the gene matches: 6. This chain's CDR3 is CASSLELAGDHEQFF. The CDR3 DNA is TGTGCCAGCAGTTTGGAACTAGCGGGAGACCATGAGCAGTTCTTC.

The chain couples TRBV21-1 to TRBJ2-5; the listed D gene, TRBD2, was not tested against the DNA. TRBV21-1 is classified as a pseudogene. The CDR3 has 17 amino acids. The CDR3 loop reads CASSKVPSGGDPETQYF. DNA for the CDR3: TGTGCCAGCAGCAAAGTTCCATCGGGAGGGGACCCGGAGACCCAGTACTTC.

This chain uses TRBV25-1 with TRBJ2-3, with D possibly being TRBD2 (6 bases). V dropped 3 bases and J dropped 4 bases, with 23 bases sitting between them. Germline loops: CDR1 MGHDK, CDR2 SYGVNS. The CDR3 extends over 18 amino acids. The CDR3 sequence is CASSDLREQAKRSDTQYF. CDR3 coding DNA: TGTGCCAGCAGTGATTTACGGGAGCAGGCGAAAAGGTCAGATACGCAGTATTTT.

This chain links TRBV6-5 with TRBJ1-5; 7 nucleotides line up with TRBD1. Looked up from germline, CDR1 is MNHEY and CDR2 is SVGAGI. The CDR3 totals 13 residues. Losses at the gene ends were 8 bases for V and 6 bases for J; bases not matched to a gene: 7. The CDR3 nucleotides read TGTGCCAGCGACAGGGATTTTGGTCAGCCCCAGCATTTT. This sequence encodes CASDRDFGQPQHF.

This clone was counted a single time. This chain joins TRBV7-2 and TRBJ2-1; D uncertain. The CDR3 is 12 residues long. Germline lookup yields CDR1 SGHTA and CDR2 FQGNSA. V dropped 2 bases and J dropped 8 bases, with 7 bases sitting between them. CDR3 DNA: TGTGCCAGCAGCTTACTTACATATGAGCAGTTCTTC. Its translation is CASSLLTYEQFF.

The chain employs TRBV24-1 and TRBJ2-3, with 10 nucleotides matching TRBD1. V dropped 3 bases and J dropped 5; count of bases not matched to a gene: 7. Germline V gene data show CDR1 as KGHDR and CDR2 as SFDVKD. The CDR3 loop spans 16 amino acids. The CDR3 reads CATSDQRQGAKDTQYF. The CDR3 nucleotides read TGTGCCACCAGTGATCAAAGACAGGGGGCAAAAGATACGCAGTATTTT.

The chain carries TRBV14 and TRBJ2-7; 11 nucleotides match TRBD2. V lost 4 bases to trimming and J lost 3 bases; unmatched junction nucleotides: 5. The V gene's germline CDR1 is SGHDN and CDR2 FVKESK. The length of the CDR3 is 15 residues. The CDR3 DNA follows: TGTGCCAGCAGCCGGGGGACTAGCGGAAACTACGAGCAGTACTTC. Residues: CASSRGTSGNYEQYF. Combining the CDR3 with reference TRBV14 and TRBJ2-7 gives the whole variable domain EAGVTQFPSHSVIEKGQTVTLRCDPISGHDNLYWYRRVMGKEIKFLLHFVKESKQDESGMPNNRFLAERTGGTYSTLKVQPAELEDSGVYFCASSRGTSGNYEQYFGPGTRLTVT.

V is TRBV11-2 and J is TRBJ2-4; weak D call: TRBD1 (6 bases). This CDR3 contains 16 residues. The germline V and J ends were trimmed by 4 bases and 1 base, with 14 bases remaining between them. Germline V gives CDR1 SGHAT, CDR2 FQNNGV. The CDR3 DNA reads TGTGCCAGCAGCTCAGCCTATCAGGGGGCCAAAAACATTCAGTACTTC. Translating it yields CASSSAYQGAKNIQYF.

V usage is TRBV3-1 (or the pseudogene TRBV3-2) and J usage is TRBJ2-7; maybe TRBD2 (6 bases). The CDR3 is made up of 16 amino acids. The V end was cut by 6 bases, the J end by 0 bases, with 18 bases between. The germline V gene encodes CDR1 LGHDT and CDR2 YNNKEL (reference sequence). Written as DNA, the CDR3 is TGTGCCAGCAGTTCAACCTCCGGGACTCCCTCCTACGAGCAGTACTTC. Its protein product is CASSSTSGTPSYEQYF.

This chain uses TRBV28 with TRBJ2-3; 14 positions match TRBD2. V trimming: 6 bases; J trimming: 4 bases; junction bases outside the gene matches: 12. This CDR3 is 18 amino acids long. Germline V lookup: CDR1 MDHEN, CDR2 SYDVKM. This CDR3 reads CASRPRGTSGRWADTQYF. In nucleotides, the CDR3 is TGTGCCAGCAGACCTAGGGGGACTAGCGGGAGATGGGCAGATACGCAGTATTTT. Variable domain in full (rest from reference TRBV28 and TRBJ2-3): DVKVTQSSRYLVKRTGEKVFLECVQDMDHENMFWYRQDPGLGLRLIYFSYDVKMKEKGDIPEGYSVSREKKERFSLILESASTNQTSMYLCASRPRGTSGRWADTQYFGPGTRLTVL.

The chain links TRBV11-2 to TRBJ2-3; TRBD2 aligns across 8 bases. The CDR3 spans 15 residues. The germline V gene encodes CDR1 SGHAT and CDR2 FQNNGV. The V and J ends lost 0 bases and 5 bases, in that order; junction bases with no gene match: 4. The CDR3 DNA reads TGTGCCAGCAGCTTAGAGCGGGAGGAAAAAGATACGCAGTATTTT. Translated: CASSLEREEKDTQYF.

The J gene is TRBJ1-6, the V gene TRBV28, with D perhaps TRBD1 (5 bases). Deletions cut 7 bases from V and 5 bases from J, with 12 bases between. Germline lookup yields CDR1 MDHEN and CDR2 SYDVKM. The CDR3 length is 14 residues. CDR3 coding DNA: TGTGCCAGCACCCTACGGGGGAATAATTCACCCCTCCACTTT. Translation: CASTLRGNNSPLHF.

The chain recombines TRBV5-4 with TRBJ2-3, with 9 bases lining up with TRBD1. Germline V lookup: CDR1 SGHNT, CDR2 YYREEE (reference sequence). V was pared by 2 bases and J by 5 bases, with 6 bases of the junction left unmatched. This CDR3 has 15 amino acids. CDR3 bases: TGTGCCAGCAGCTTAATGGACAGGGGAGGAGATACGCAGTATTTT. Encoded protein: CASSLMDRGGDTQYF.

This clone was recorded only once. In DNA, the CDR3 is TGCGCCAGCAGCTCGGGACAGGGGGCACAAGAGACCCAGTACTTC. Translation gives CASSSGQGAQETQYF. V usage is TRBV5-1 and J usage is TRBJ2-5; 12 bases are a match to TRBD1. Unmatched junction bases numbered 2, after V lost 3 bases and J lost 2 bases. The CDR3 contains 15 residues. Germline lookup yields CDR1 SGHRS and CDR2 YFSETQ.

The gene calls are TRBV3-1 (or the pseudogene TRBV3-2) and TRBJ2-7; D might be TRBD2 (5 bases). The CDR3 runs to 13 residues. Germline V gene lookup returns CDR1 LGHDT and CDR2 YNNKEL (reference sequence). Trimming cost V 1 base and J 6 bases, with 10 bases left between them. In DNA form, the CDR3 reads TGTGCCAGCAGCCAAGGACTGGGAGCCGAGCAGTACTTC. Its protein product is CASSQGLGAEQYF.

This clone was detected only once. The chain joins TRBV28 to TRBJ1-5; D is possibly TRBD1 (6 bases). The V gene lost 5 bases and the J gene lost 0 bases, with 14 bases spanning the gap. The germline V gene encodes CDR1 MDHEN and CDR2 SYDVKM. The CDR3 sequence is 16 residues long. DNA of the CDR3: TGTGCCAGCAGTCACAAGACAGGAACTAGCAATCAGCCCCAGCATTTT. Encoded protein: CASSHKTGTSNQPQHF. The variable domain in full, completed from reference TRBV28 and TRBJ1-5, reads DVKVTQSSRYLVKRTGEKVFLECVQDMDHENMFWYRQDPGLGLRLIYFSYDVKMKEKGDIPEGYSVSREKKERFSLILESASTNQTSMYLCASSHKTGTSNQPQHFGDGTRLSIL.

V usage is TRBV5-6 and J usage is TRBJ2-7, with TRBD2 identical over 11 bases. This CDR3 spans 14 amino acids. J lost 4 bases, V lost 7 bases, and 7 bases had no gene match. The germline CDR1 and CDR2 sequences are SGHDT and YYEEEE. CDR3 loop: CASGGLAASYEQYF. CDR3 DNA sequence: TGTGCCAGCGGGGGACTAGCGGCATCTTACGAGCAGTACTTC.

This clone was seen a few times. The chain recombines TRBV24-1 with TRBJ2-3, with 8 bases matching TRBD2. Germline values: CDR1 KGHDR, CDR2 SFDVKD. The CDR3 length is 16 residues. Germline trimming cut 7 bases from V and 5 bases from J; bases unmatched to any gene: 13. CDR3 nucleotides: TGTGCCACCAGAGGAAATAGCGGGAAGGGCGAAGATACGCAGTATTTT. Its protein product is CATRGNSGKGEDTQYF.

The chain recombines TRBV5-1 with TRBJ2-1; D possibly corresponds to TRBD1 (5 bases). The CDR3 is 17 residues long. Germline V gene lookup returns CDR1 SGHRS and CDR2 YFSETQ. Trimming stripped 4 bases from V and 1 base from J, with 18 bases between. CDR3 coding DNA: TGCGCCAGCAGCCAGAAGACAGTGGGTAATTCCTACAATGAGCAGTTCTTC. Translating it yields CASSQKTVGNSYNEQFF.

CDR3 loop: CASSPLGGEPEKLFF. For the CDR3, the DNA is TGTGCCAGCTCACCCTTGGGGGGTGAGCCTGAAAAACTGTTTTTT. V gene TRBV18 combines with J gene TRBJ1-4, with a possible D match to TRBD1 (5 bases). Germline loops: CDR1 KGHSH, CDR2 LQKENI. V dropped 3 bases and J dropped 7 bases, with 15 bases sitting between them. This CDR3 region has 15 residues.